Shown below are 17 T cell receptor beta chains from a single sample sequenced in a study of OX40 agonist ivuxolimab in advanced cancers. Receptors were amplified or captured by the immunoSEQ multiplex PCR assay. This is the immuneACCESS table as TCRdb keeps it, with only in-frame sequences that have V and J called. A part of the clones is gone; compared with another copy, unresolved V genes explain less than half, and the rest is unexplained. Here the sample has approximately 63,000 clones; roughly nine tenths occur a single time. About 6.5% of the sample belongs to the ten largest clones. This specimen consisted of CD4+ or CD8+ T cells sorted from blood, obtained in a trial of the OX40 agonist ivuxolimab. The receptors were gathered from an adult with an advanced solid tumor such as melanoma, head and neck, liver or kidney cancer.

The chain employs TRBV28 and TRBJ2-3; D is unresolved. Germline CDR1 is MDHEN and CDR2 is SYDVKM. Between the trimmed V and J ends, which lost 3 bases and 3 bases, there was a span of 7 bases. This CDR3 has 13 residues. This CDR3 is CASSFLGTDTQYF. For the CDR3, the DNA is TGTGCCAGCAGTTTCTTAGGGACAGATACGCAGTATTTT.

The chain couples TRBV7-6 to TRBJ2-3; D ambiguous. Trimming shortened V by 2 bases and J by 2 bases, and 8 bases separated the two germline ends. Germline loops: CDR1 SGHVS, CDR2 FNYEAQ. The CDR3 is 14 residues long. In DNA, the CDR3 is TGTGCCAGCAGCTTATTCGGCCCCACAGATACGCAGTATTTT. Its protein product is CASSLFGPTDTQYF.

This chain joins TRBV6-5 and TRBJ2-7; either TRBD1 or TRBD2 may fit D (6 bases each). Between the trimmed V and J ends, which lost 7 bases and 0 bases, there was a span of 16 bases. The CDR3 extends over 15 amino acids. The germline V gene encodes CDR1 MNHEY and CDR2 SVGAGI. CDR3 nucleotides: TGTGCCAGCAATTGGGGGGCCGGGAGCTCCTACGAGCAGTACTTC. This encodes CASNWGAGSSYEQYF.

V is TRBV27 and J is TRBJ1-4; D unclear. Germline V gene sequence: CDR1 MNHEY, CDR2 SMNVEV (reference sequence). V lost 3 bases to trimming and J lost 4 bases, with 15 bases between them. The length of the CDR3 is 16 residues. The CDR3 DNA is TGTGCCAGCAGTTTTGTTGGCGGGGTGGGTAATGAAAAACTGTTTTTT. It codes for CASSFVGGVGNEKLFF.

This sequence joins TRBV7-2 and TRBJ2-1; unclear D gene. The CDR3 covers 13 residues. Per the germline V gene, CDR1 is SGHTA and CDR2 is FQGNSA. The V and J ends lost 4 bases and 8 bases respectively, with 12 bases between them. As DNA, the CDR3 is TGTGCCAGCAGCTCCGGACCAGATGATGAGCAGTTCTTC. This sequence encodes CASSSGPDDEQFF. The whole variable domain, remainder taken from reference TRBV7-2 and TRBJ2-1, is GAGVSQSPSNKVTEKGKDVELRCDPISGHTALYWYRQSLGQGLEFLIYFQGNSAPDKSGLPSDRFSAERTGGSVSTLTIQRTQQEDSAVYLCASSSGPDDEQFFGPGTRLTVL.

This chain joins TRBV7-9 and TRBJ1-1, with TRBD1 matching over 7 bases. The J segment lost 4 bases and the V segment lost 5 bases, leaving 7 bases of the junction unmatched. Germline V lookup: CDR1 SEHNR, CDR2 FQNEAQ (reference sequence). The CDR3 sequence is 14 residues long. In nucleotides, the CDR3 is TGTGCCAGCAGCCTCGACAGGGAGGTCACTGAAGCTTTCTTT. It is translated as CASSLDREVTEAFF. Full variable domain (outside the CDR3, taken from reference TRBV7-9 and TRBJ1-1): DTGVSQNPRHKITKRGQNVTFRCDPISEHNRLYWYRQTLGQGPEFLTYFQNEAQLEKSRLLSDRFSAERPKGSFSTLEIQRTEQGDSAMYLCASSLDREVTEAFFGQGTRLTVV.

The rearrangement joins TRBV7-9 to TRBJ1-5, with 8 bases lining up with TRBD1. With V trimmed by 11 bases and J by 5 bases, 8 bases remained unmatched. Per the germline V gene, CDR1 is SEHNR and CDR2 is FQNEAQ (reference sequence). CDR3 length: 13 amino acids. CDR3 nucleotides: TGTGCCTCGGGACAGGATGGCTATCAGCCCCAGCATTTT. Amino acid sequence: CASGQDGYQPQHF.

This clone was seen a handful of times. This chain's CDR3 is CASSLRENTEAFF. The CDR3 DNA reads as TGTGCCAGCAGTTTGCGGGAGAACACTGAAGCTTTCTTT. The V call is TRBV27, the J call TRBJ1-1, with D uncertain. The germline CDR1 and CDR2 sequences are MNHEY and SMNVEV (reference sequence). The CDR3 is made up of 13 amino acids. Trimming took off 3 bases at V and 1 base at J, with 6 bases between the two ends.

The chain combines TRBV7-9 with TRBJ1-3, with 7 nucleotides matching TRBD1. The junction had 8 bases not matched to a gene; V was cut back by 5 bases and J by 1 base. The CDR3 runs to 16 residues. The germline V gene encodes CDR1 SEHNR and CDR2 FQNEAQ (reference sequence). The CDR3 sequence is CASSVIGTESGNTIYF. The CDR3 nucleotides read TGTGCCAGCAGCGTGATCGGGACAGAGTCTGGAAACACCATATATTTT. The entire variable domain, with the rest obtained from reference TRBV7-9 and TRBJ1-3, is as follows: DTGVSQNPRHKITKRGQNVTFRCDPISEHNRLYWYRQTLGQGPEFLTYFQNEAQLEKSRLLSDRFSAERPKGSFSTLEIQRTEQGDSAMYLCASSVIGTESGNTIYFGEGSWLTVV.

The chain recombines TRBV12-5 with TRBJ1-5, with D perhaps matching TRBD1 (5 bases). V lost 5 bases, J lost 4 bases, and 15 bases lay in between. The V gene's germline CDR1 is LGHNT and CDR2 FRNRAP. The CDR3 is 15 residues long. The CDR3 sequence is CASGKGRVGNQPQHF. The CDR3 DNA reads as TGTGCTAGTGGTAAGGGCAGGGTTGGTAATCAGCCCCAGCATTTT.

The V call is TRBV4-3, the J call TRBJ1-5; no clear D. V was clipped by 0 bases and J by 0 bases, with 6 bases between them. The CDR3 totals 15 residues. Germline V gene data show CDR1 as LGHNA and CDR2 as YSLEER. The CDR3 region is CASSQERHSNQPQHF. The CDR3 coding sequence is TGCGCCAGCAGCCAAGAACGACATAGCAATCAGCCCCAGCATTTT.

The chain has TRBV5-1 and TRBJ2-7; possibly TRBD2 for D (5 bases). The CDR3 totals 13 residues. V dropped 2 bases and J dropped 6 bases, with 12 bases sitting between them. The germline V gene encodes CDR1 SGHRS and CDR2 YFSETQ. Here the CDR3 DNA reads TGCGCCAGCAGCTTCGAGGGAGCCCCCGAGCAGTACTTC. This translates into CASSFEGAPEQYF.

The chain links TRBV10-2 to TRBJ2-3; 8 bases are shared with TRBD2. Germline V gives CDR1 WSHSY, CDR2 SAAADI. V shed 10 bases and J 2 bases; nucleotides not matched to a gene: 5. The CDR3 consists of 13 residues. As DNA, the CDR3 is TGCGCCACTACTAGCGGCCTCACAGATACGCAGTATTTT. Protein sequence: CATTSGLTDTQYF.

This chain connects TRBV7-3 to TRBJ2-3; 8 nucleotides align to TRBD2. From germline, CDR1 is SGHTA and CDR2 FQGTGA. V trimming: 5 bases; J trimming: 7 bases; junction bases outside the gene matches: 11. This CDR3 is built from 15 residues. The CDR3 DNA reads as TGTGCCAGCAGCCCTCTAGCGGGTGGGGGATATACGCAGTATTTT. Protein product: CASSPLAGGGYTQYF.

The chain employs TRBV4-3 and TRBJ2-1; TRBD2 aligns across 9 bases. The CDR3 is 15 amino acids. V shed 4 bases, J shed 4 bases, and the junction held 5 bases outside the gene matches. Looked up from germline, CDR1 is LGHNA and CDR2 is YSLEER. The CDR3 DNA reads TGCGCCAGCAGCCCCGGGACTAGCAGTTACAATGAGCAGTTCTTC. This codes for CASSPGTSSYNEQFF.

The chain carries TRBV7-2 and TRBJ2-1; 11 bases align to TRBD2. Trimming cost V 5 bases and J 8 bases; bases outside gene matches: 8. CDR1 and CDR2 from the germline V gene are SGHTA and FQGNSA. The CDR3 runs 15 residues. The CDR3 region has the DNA TGTGCCAGCAGCCCCGGGACTAGCGGACTCGATGAGCAGTTCTTC. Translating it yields CASSPGTSGLDEQFF.

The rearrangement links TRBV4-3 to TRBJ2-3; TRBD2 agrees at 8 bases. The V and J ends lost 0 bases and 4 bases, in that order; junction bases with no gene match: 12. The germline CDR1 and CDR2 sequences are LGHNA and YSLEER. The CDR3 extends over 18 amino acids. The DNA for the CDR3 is TGCGCCAGCAGCCAAGATCAGGCGGGGGGCCTCTCCGCAGATACGCAGTATTTT. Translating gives CASSQDQAGGLSADTQYF.